A selection of T cell receptor beta chains follows, all from one sample in a study of blood T cell repertoires in COVID-19. TCRdb keeps only in-frame clones here, not all; method: immunoSEQ multiplex PCR. Of 150,000 to 200,000 clones in the sample, over 90% were seen once. Sequenced sample: peripheral blood. Receptors were obtained from an older woman with COVID-19, enrolled during active disease. Both conserved end residues are part of each CDR3. D genes are given only for firm matches. Clone size is given for some rows only: seen once, a few or many times, or a class if the clone is expanded.

DNA	CDR3	V	size	D	J
TGTGCCAGCAGCTTATACGCAGGGGGGTTGAACACTGAAGCTTTCTTT	CASSLYAGGLNTEAFF	TRBV7-3	.	TRBD1	TRBJ1-1
TGTGCCAGCAGTCCCGGGAGACCAGCCCAGGGTGAAAAACTGTTTTTT	CASSPGRPAQGEKLFF	TRBV27	.	.	TRBJ1-4
TGTGCCAGCAGCACGGGACAGGGGGCCGCTAATTCACCCCTCCACTTT	CASSTGQGAANSPLHF	TRBV5-4	.	TRBD1	TRBJ1-6
TGTGCCAGCAGCTACCGGACAGGGGGCGGCCCGGTCTCTGAAGCTTTCTTT	CASSYRTGGGPVSEAFF	TRBV7-3	.	TRBD1	TRBJ1-1
TGTGCCAGCAGTCGGACTAGCGGGGGGGGAACCGGGGAGCTGTTTTTT	CASSRTSGGGTGELFF	TRBV2	.	TRBD2	TRBJ2-2
TGCGCCAGCAGCCAACGACAGGGCAATCAGCCCCAGCATTTT	CASSQRQGNQPQHF	TRBV4-1	once	.	TRBJ1-5
TGTGCCAGCAGCCCAAGACAGCTTGAAGCTTTCTTT	CASSPRQLEAFF	TRBV12-3/TRBV12-4	.	.	TRBJ1-1
TGTGCTAGCAGTCGCGACAGGTACAATGAGCAGTTCTTC	CASSRDRYNEQFF	TRBV7-7	.	.	TRBJ2-1
TGTGCCAGTAGTAGAGAAGTGGCAGCGAATCAGCCCCAGCATTTT	CASSREVAANQPQHF	TRBV19	once	.	TRBJ1-5
TGTGCCAGCAGTCACGGACAGGGTGGCACTGAAGCTTTCTTT	CASSHGQGGTEAFF	TRBV6-5	.	TRBD1	TRBJ1-1
TGTGCCAGCAGCCAAGGGAACTTTCTAGCGGGGGGGGACACAGATACGCAGTATTTT	CASSQGNFLAGGDTDTQYF	TRBV3-1/TRBV3-2	.	TRBD2	TRBJ2-3
TGTGCCAGCAGCCGACAGGGGATGCCCACCAAGGAGACCCAGTACTTC	CASSRQGMPTKETQYF	TRBV6-6	.	TRBD1	TRBJ2-5
TGCAGTGCTAGTCCCATCCGGGATCAGCCCCAGCATTTT	CSASPIRDQPQHF	TRBV20-1	.	.	TRBJ1-5
TGCGCCAGCAGCTTTTGGCGGCCCCCCACCGGGGAGCTGTTTTTT	CASSFWRPPTGELFF	TRBV5-1	.	.	TRBJ2-2
TGTGCCAGCTCACCGCCTGGGACAGGACAAAACTATGGCTACACCTTC	CASSPPGTGQNYGYTF	TRBV18	.	TRBD1	TRBJ1-2
TGTGCCAGCAGCCTAGATACAGTTACCTACGAGCAGTACTTC	CASSLDTVTYEQYF	TRBV7-9	.	.	TRBJ2-7
TGCGCCAGCAGCGAGGGACAGGTTTATAATTCACCCCTCCACTTT	CASSEGQVYNSPLHF	TRBV5-1	.	TRBD1	TRBJ1-6
TGTGCCAGTAGTCACAGGGCCCTCTTGGCCCAGCATTTT	CASSHRALLAQHF	TRBV19	.	.	TRBJ1-5
TGTGCCAGCAAATTTACCTACGAGCAGTACTTC	CASKFTYEQYF	TRBV2	.	.	TRBJ2-7
TGCGCCAGCAAATTAGGGGGCGCGGAAACAGATACGCAGTATTTT	CASKLGGAETDTQYF	TRBV10-2	.	TRBD1	TRBJ2-3
TGCAGCGTCGAAATGGGGACTAGCGGGTTCGGCGAGCAGTACTTC	CSVEMGTSGFGEQYF	TRBV29-1	.	TRBD2	TRBJ2-7
TGCGCCAGCAGCCCGGCTCTGGCGGCTCCCCCCCAGCCCCAGCATTTT	CASSPALAAPPQPQHF	TRBV5-1	.	.	TRBJ1-5
TGTGCCAGCAGCCAAGATGCGGGGTCTGGGGCCAACGTCCTGACTTTC	CASSQDAGSGANVLTF	TRBV4-2	.	.	TRBJ2-6
TGTGCCAGCAGTTACTTCGCGGGGATCAATGAGCAGTTCTTC	CASSYFAGINEQFF	TRBV6-2/TRBV6-3	.	.	TRBJ2-1